This T cell receptor beta chain stems from a study of long-term antiretroviral therapy in people with HIV. Study-wide findings and caveats: Even long-term ART left TRB diversity below transplant donor controls, despite gains.

This CDR3 spans 14 amino acids. The germline gives CDR1 LNHDA, CDR2 SQIVND (reference sequence). V lost 1 base to trimming and J lost 3 bases, with 9 bases between them. Specimens carried about 0.95-11 million cryopreserved PBMC before DNA extraction. Survey-level immunoSEQ v3.0 assays were run. Each sample had sequencing targeting about 40,000-50,000 T-cell genomes. The protocol was immunoSEQ multiplex PCR, while the TCRdb copy is restricted to in-frame clones and leaves out a portion. Among over 20,000 clones listed, approximately 82% were seen once. Concerning this clone itself: The antigen is undetermined.

The receptor's source is a man younger than 35 with HIV. This chain joins TRBV19 and TRBJ2-5, with D possibly being TRBD1 or TRBD2 (5 bases each). The sequencing used unsorted PBMCs, collected 0.5 years after starting antiretroviral therapy. The CDR3 coding sequence is TGTGCCAGTAGTATAGGGGGACGGGAAGAGACCCAGTACTTC. Encoded protein: CASSIGGREETQYF.